This entry is about one T cell receptor beta chain. Antigen unknown. For TCR beta, cDNA was produced by 5'RACE template switching with UMIs. TCRdb reprocessed the 5' RACE reads and reports one entry per CDR3 protein, with no DNA. In all, the sample yields 90,000 to 130,000 distinct CDR3 sequences. The entry originates in a study of T cells expressing NK-cell markers. Looking at the study overall: Beta-chain profiling covered CD3+CD56+NKG2C+, CD3+CD56+NKG2C- and CD3+CD56-NKG2C+ sorted subsets.

Study-wide points: Questions lingered over whether expanded NKG2C+ T cell clones were HCMV-specific. CD8+ T cells in more than five donors included dominant NKG2C+ clonotypes at roughly 1.0-7.0%.

The CDR3 contains 13 residues. Germline values: CDR1 SQVTM, CDR2 ANQGSEA. The chain carries TRBV29-1 and TRBJ2-7; TCRdb's D call of TRBD1 is untestable without DNA. Sequenced sample: blood T cells: a sorted CD56 or NKG2C T cell subset, CD4+ or CD8+ T cells, or bulk PBMC T cells (not recorded which). The clonotype comes from a woman between 18 and 69 years old in good health. CDR3 loop: CSGLDRESYEQYF.